The 10 T cell receptor beta chains given below trace back to one sample, sequenced in a study of T cell responses to AZD1222 COVID-19 vaccine (dated by TCRdb to about 2021). The library was generated by the immunoSEQ multiplex PCR assay. As stored in TCRdb, this immuneACCESS dataset retains in-frame rearrangements with V and J assigned. A fraction of the clones does not appear; measured against another copy, unresolved V genes explain less than half of the discrepancy, and the remainder lacks a known reason. This sample lists approximately 110,000 clones; roughly 87% were detected once. The ten top clones hold about 10% of the sample. Read against the paper, the sample's time point label means: baseline before first vaccination. The material was peripheral blood, obtained on day 0 of AZD1222 vaccination. The receptors were sampled from an adult in good health.

The J gene is TRBJ1-5, the V gene TRBV5-1, with 7 bases identical to TRBD1. Germline lookup yields CDR1 SGHRS and CDR2 YFSETQ. The CDR3 covers 14 residues. V lost 4 bases to trimming and J lost 3 bases; unmatched junction nucleotides: 4. This chain's CDR3 is CASSQGQPNQPQHF. DNA of the CDR3: TGCGCCAGCAGCCAGGGACAGCCCAATCAGCCCCAGCATTTT.

This CDR3 reads CASKPIATTTQYF. The CDR3 DNA reads as TGTGCCAGTAAACCGATAGCTACTACGACGCAGTACTTC. This chain connects TRBV6-5 to TRBJ2-7, with no clear D. Germline assignment: CDR1 MNHEY and CDR2 SVGAGI. This CDR3 region has 13 residues. With 9 bases removed from V and 9 bases from J, the gap between germline ends came to 21 bases.

V and J are TRBV3-1 (or the pseudogene TRBV3-2) and TRBJ2-7; TRBD1 agrees at 8 bases. V shed 0 bases and J 3 bases; nucleotides not matched to a gene: 7. The CDR3 sequence is 16 residues long. Germline CDR1 reads LGHDT; CDR2 reads YNNKEL (reference sequence). The CDR3 bases are TGTGCCAGCAGCCAAGATTGGGGACAGGACGTCTACGAGCAGTACTTC. Its protein product is CASSQDWGQDVYEQYF.

This chain connects TRBV7-9 to TRBJ2-7; possibly TRBD1 or TRBD2 for D (5 bases each). V lost 0 bases, J lost 7 bases, and 10 bases lay in between. CDR1 is SEHNR and CDR2 is FQNEAQ in the germline V gene (reference sequence). This CDR3 contains 13 residues. CDR3 sequence: CASSLAGTWEQYF. The CDR3 DNA sequence: TGTGCCAGCAGCTTAGCAGGGACGTGGGAGCAGTACTTC.

The rearrangement uses TRBV28 and TRBJ1-4, with D unclear. The CDR3 has 11 residues. V was cut by 5 bases and J by 5 bases, with 3 bases left in between. Germline lookup yields CDR1 MDHEN and CDR2 SYDVKM. CDR3 nucleotide sequence: TGTGCCAGCAGTCTCAATGAAAAACTGTTTTTT. As protein: CASSLNEKLFF.

This chain joins TRBV7-2 and TRBJ1-3; D is unclear. This CDR3 comprises 16 residues. Per the germline V gene, CDR1 is SGHTA and CDR2 is FQGNSA. Trimming shortened V by 2 bases and J by 2 bases, and 13 bases separated the two germline ends. The CDR3 DNA follows: TGTGCCAGCAGCTTAAAGCGGGAATCAGCTGGAAACACCATATATTTT. Translation gives CASSLKRESAGNTIYF.

J is TRBJ2-1 and V is TRBV7-3; D uncertain. There are 14 residues in the CDR3. V was cut by 5 bases and J by 1 base, with 9 bases left in between. Germline assignment: CDR1 SGHTA and CDR2 FQGTGA. CDR3 nucleotides: TGTGCCAGCAGCCCCTTCCCATCCTACAATGAGCAGTTCTTC. It specifies CASSPFPSYNEQFF.

J is TRBJ2-7 and V is TRBV25-1, with D possibly matching TRBD2 (5 bases). The V gene lost 1 base and the J gene lost 7 bases, with 11 bases spanning the gap. Germline values: CDR1 MGHDK, CDR2 SYGVNS. The CDR3 consists of 13 residues. CDR3 in amino acids: CASSESGSGEQYF. In nucleotides, the CDR3 is TGTGCCAGCAGTGAATCGGGGTCGGGGGAGCAGTACTTC.

This chain uses TRBV4-1 with TRBJ2-7, with 9 bases that match TRBD1. Germline CDR1 and CDR2: MGHRA and YSYEKL. V was clipped by 1 base and J by 4 bases; unmatched bases: 8. The CDR3 runs 16 residues. The CDR3 is CASSQVSGTGSYEQYF. CDR3 nucleotide sequence: TGCGCCAGCAGCCAAGTCTCCGGGACAGGGTCGTACGAGCAGTACTTC.

CDR3 nucleotide sequence: TGTGCCAGCAAACTAGCGGGAGGGCCAGGCTCCTACGAGCAGTACTTC. Residues: CASKLAGGPGSYEQYF. This rearrangement joins TRBV2 to TRBJ2-7; 13 nucleotides agree with TRBD2. The CDR3 is 16 residues long. Germline V lookup: CDR1 SNHLY, CDR2 FYNNEI. The ends lost 7 bases at V and 0 bases at J; junction bases unmatched: 6.